This is a list of T cell receptor beta chains from one sample in a study of shared clonotypes between healthy human individuals. Repertoires were generated with immunoSEQ multiplex PCR, while TCRdb's copy carries only in-frame clones and drops some. The data contain hundreds of thousands of clones, roughly four fifths of them singletons. What was sequenced was PBMCs. Receptors were obtained from a woman in her forties in good health. Some clones in this sample may be carry-over from other donors' samples. Each CDR3 is given with its conserved first and last residue. A D gene is named only where the DNA matches it firmly. A row's size may be missing; if present it is once, few, many or a size class.

-,TRBV5-1,-,TRBJ1-1,TGCGCCAGCAGTGAGAACACTGAAGCTTTCTTT,CASSENTEAFF
-,TRBV9,-,TRBJ2-2,TGTGCCAGCAGCGTAGGGGTGGTAGACACCGGGGAGCTGTTTTTT,CASSVGVVDTGELFF
-,TRBV5-6,-,TRBJ2-7,TGTGCCAGCAGCGACACTCAGGGACCCTACGAGCAGTACTTC,CASSDTQGPYEQYF
-,TRBV11-2,-,TRBJ2-1,TGTGCCAGCAGCTTATCAAGGGTCAATGAGCAGTTCTTC,CASSLSRVNEQFF
-,TRBV4-3,-,TRBJ2-1,TGCGCCAGCGGCGTCGAAGGGACCTCCTACAATGAGCAGTTCTTC,CASGVEGTSYNEQFF
TRBD1,TRBV5-1,-,TRBJ2-2,TGCGCCAGCAGCCTGGGACAGGGTAGTGACGGGGAGCTGTTTTTT,CASSLGQGSDGELFF
-,TRBV7-2,few,TRBJ2-7,TGTGCCAGCAGCTTAGGGGGGGACGCGTACTTC,CASSLGGDAYF
TRBD2,TRBV5-1,-,TRBJ2-2,TGCGCCAGCAGCTATAGCGGGAGTCGAGCAAACACCGGGGAGCTGTTTTTT,CASSYSGSRANTGELFF
-,TRBV28,-,TRBJ1-1,TGTGCCAGCAGTTTATCGCAGGGAGGGACTGAAGCTTTCTTT,CASSLSQGGTEAFF
-,TRBV5-5,many,TRBJ1-1,TGTGCCAGCAGCTTACCGGGGATTGAAGCTTTCTTT,CASSLPGIEAFF
-,TRBV28,-,TRBJ2-7,TGTGCCAGCAGTTTAGTTAGCGGCCCCTACGAGCAGTACTTC,CASSLVSGPYEQYF
-,TRBV28,-,TRBJ2-5,TGTGCCAGCAGTTCCGTTGGGACCCAGTACTTC,CASSSVGTQYF
TRBD1,TRBV30,few,TRBJ1-5,TGTGCCTGGAGTACAGGGGGCAATCAGCCCCAGCATTTT,CAWSTGGNQPQHF
-,TRBV30,-,TRBJ1-1,TGTGCCTGGAGTGTTTGGAGGACTGAAGCTTTCTTT,CAWSVWRTEAFF
TRBD1,TRBV27,-,TRBJ2-7,TGTGCCAGCAGTTCCGGGACAGGGTTTGGGTCCTACGAGCAGTACTTC,CASSSGTGFGSYEQYF
-,TRBV30,few,TRBJ2-7,TGTGCCTGGAGTACCCAATACGAGCAGTACTTC,CAWSTQYEQYF
-,TRBV9,-,TRBJ2-2,TGTGCCAGCAGCCCCCCTACGGGAGCTAACACCGGGGAGCTGTTTTTT,CASSPPTGANTGELFF
-,TRBV13,-,TRBJ2-6,TGTGCCAGCAGTGAATTGGACTTCTCTGGGGCCAACGTCCTGACTTTC,CASSELDFSGANVLTF
-,TRBV25-1,-,TRBJ1-3,TGTGCCAGCAGTGAATTCGAGGGGATTGCTGGAAACACCATATATTTT,CASSEFEGIAGNTIYF
-,TRBV11-2,few,TRBJ1-1,TGTGCCAGCAGCGCAGGACCGAACACTGAAGCTTTCTTT,CASSAGPNTEAFF
-,TRBV4-2,-,TRBJ1-1,TGTGCCAGCAGCTTGGGGCAGGGTTACACTGAAGCTTTCTTT,CASSLGQGYTEAFF
TRBD1,TRBV6-1,many,TRBJ2-7,TGTGCCAGCAGAGGACAGGGAGAAATCCACGAGCAGTACTTC,CASRGQGEIHEQYF
TRBD1,TRBV28,-,TRBJ1-4,TGTGCCAGCGAGGGGGCGACTAATGAAAAACTGTTTTTT,CASEGATNEKLFF
-,TRBV10-1,once,TRBJ1-6,TGCGCCAGCTCTGACAGGAGCAATTCACCCCTCCACTTT,CASSDRSNSPLHF
-,TRBV5-1,-,TRBJ2-5,TGCGCCAGCAGCTTGTTCCAAGGATCCGAAGAGACCCAGTACTTC,CASSLFQGSEETQYF
TRBD2,TRBV7-8,-,TRBJ2-7,TGTGCCAGCAGCAGAGCGGGAGAGCTCGACGAGCAGTACTTC,CASSRAGELDEQYF
-,TRBV5-1,-,TRBJ1-5,TGCGCCAGTAGCTTCCCAGATGGGGGGAATCAGCCCCAGCATTTT,CASSFPDGGNQPQHF
-,TRBV30,-,TRBJ2-5,TGTGCCTGGAGTGCGGTGAGCGGGTCTTACGGGGGCCAAGAGACCCAGTACTTC,CAWSAVSGSYGGQETQYF
-,TRBV5-1,-,TRBJ1-1,TGCGCCAGCAGCTTGGTATTCCAGTCAAACACTGAAGCTTTCTTT,CASSLVFQSNTEAFF
-,TRBV6-5,once,TRBJ1-4,TGTGCCATCAGTGAGTCCTACGAAAAACTGTTTTTT,CAISESYEKLFF
TRBD1,TRBV28,once,TRBJ1-5,TGTGCCAGCAGTCTACAGGGGGCACGGCAGCCCCAGCATTTT,CASSLQGARQPQHF
-,TRBV2,few,TRBJ2-1,TGTGCCAGCAGTGAACTCAATGAGCAGTTCTTC,CASSELNEQFF
-,TRBV28,-,TRBJ1-2,TGTGCCAGCAGTAGGCAGGCGACATTCTATGGCTACACCTTC,CASSRQATFYGYTF
-,TRBV7-8,-,TRBJ1-2,TGTGCCAGCAGCTCGCGGGAGGGGGACTATGGCTACACCTTC,CASSSREGDYGYTF
TRBD2,TRBV9,-,TRBJ2-7,TGTGCCAGCAGCGCGGGGGCTAGCGGGTTCCACGAGCAGTACTTC,CASSAGASGFHEQYF
-,TRBV11-2,-,TRBJ2-7,TGTGCCAGCAGCTTAGACAGCACCTACGAGCAGTACTTC,CASSLDSTYEQYF
-,TRBV7-2,-,TRBJ2-7,TGTGCCAGCAGCTTATTCTACCAAGCAGAGCAGTACTTC,CASSLFYQAEQYF